The 22 T cell receptor beta chains presented below share a single source sample, sequenced in a study of shared clonotypes between healthy human individuals. Measured with immunoSEQ multiplex PCR; TCRdb has only the in-frame clones, and not every one. The sample contains approximately 88,000 clones, 60% to 75% of which appear only once. Input material: memory CD8+ T cells sorted from blood. Subset denoted: CD45RO+ cells pooled with CCR7-negative TemRA cells. The receptor set was obtained from a man under 40 in good health.

A remark on this clone: A much larger clone differs by one base, so this may be a read error. J is TRBJ2-2 and V is TRBV6-5; perhaps TRBD2 as D (5 bases). Germline CDR1 MNHEY, CDR2 SVGAGI. The CDR3 consists of 13 residues. Trimming took 6 bases from V and 0 from J, leaving 5 bases between them. CDR3 sequence (DNA): TGTGCCAGCAGGGACTCGAACACCGGGGAGCTGTTTTTT. It encodes CASRDSNTGELFF.

In this sample, this clone turned up a few times. The chain recombines TRBV7-6 with TRBJ2-7; possible D gene TRBD2, 5 bases. CDR3 length equals 15 residues. V was pared by 3 bases and J by 6 bases, with 18 bases between. Germline V gene sequence: CDR1 SGHVS, CDR2 FNYEAQ. CDR3 sequence (DNA): TGTGCCAGCAGCTTCGCCGTAGGTAGAGGAGGCGAGCAGTACTTC. Its protein product is CASSFAVGRGGEQYF.

The CDR3, as DNA: TGTGCCACCGCGGGACAGGGAATGAACACTGAAGCTTTCTTT. As protein: CATAGQGMNTEAFF. The chain links TRBV27 to TRBJ1-1; the match to TRBD1 covers 9 bases. With V trimmed by 10 bases and J by 0 bases, 6 bases remained unmatched. Germline CDR1 and CDR2: MNHEY and SMNVEV (reference sequence). The CDR3 is 14 amino acids.

The CDR3 DNA reads as TGCGCCAGCAGCCAAGCCGGCAGGGGGATGGACGAGCAGTACTTC. Amino acid sequence: CASSQAGRGMDEQYF. The chain has TRBV4-3 and TRBJ2-7, with TRBD1 identical over 7 bases. The germline V gene encodes CDR1 LGHNA and CDR2 YSLEER. With 1 base clipped from V and 5 bases from J, the junction kept 8 bases outside the gene matches. The CDR3 consists of 15 residues.

The chain is built from TRBV9 and TRBJ2-1, with 14 bases identical to TRBD2. Germline V gene sequence: CDR1 SGDLS, CDR2 YYNGEE. Trimming cost V 4 bases and J 8 bases; bases outside gene matches: 11. The CDR3 has 17 amino acids. The chain's CDR3 is CASSRRLAGGPMDEQFF. The CDR3 region has the DNA TGTGCCAGCAGCCGCCGACTAGCGGGAGGGCCGATGGATGAGCAGTTCTTC. Based on the CDR3 plus reference TRBV9 and TRBJ2-1, the full variable domain is DSGVTQTPKHLITATGQRVTLRCSPRSGDLSVYWYQQSLDQGLQFLIQYYNGEERAKGNILERFSAQQFPDLHSELNLSSLELGDSALYFCASSRRLAGGPMDEQFFGPGTRLTVL.

V and J are TRBV5-5 and TRBJ2-3; D remains unclear. The CDR3 consists of 16 residues. V lost 0 bases and J 0 bases, leaving 11 bases between the germline ends. In germline, CDR1 is SGHKS, CDR2 YYEKEE (reference sequence). The CDR3 is CASSLGADPSTDTQYF. DNA for the CDR3: TGTGCCAGCAGCTTGGGTGCAGACCCTAGCACAGATACGCAGTATTTT.

The V gene is TRBV7-2, the J gene TRBJ2-1; TRBD2 aligns across 9 bases. With V trimmed by 4 bases and J by 4 bases, 11 bases remained unmatched. The CDR3 is 17 residues long. Looked up from germline, CDR1 is SGHTA and CDR2 is FQGNSA. CDR3 protein: CASSSGASGTTYNEQFF. CDR3 in DNA: TGTGCCAGCAGCTCCGGGGCTAGCGGGACCACGTACAATGAGCAGTTCTTC.

This clone was found a few times. V and J are TRBV7-9 and TRBJ1-2, with D perhaps TRBD1 (6 bases). The germline V and J ends were trimmed by 5 bases and 8 bases, with 18 bases remaining between them. The CDR3 length is 14 residues. Germline loops: CDR1 SEHNR, CDR2 FQNEAQ (reference sequence). The DNA of the CDR3 is TGTGCCAGCAGCACCGCCCTGGGGGCAGAGGGCTACACCTTC. Its translation: CASSTALGAEGYTF.

This clone was detected ten times or more. DNA for the CDR3: TGTGCCAGCAGTGATAGCAAGCGAATCGAGTTAGGGCGCTACGAGCAGTACTTC. It codes for CASSDSKRIELGRYEQYF. This chain links TRBV25-1 with TRBJ2-7; no definite D call. Germline V gene sequence: CDR1 MGHDK, CDR2 SYGVNS. Trimming left V 3 bases short and J 3 bases short, with 24 bases between. There are 18 residues in the CDR3.

This clone was found a few times. The chain employs TRBV27 and TRBJ2-1; 10 bases align to TRBD2. The J segment lost 7 bases and the V segment lost 5 bases, leaving 17 bases of the junction unmatched. This CDR3 is built from 18 residues. The germline CDR1 and CDR2 sequences are MNHEY and SMNVEV (reference sequence). CDR3 amino acids: CASSRLVEASGSLNEQFF. In DNA, the CDR3 is TGTGCCAGCAGTCGGCTTGTGGAGGCTAGCGGGAGTTTGAATGAGCAGTTCTTC.

The count of this clone is one. A clone one base away is much larger, so this may be a read error. The V and J genes are TRBV6-5 and TRBJ2-7, with unresolved D. CDR1 MNHEY and CDR2 SVGAGI come from the germline V gene. Between the trimmed V and J ends, which lost 6 bases and 3 bases, there was a span of 9 bases. The CDR3 has 12 residues. The CDR3 DNA reads TGTGCCAGCAGCTCGGACCTCTACGAGCAGTACTTC. Its translation is CASSSDLYEQYF.

The V call is TRBV2, the J call TRBJ2-7; TRBD2 matches 8 bases. This CDR3 has 14 residues. Germline assignment: CDR1 SNHLY and CDR2 FYNNEI. After removal of 7 bases from V and 5 bases from J, the junction contained 10 bases not matched to a gene. CDR3 sequence reads: CASTPGTRLDEQYF. CDR3 nucleotides: TGTGCCAGCACCCCCGGGACTAGACTCGACGAGCAGTACTTC.

J is TRBJ1-4 and V is TRBV7-9; the match to TRBD1 covers 10 bases. Per germline, CDR1 SEHNR and CDR2 FQNEAQ (reference sequence). The CDR3 extends over 17 amino acids. V dropped 5 bases and J dropped 5; count of bases not matched to a gene: 11. The CDR3 bases are TGTGCCAGCAGCGGCAGTCAACCGGGACAGGGGAATGAAAAACTGTTTTTT. Its translation: CASSGSQPGQGNEKLFF.

Concerning this clone itself: The germline gene is not matched at one end of the junction; a read error may be the cause. The chain joins TRBV28 to TRBJ2-3; no clear D gene. Germline V lookup: CDR1 MDHEN, CDR2 SYDVKM. The length of the CDR3 is 11 residues. The CDR3 protein is CASSSTYTQYF. DNA of the CDR3: TGTGCCAGCAGTTCCACATATACGCAGTATTTT.

V usage is TRBV5-4 and J usage is TRBJ2-1; D is unresolved. V was cut by 0 bases and J by 6 bases, with 4 bases left in between. CDR1 SGHNT and CDR2 YYREEE come from the germline V gene (reference sequence). The CDR3 consists of 12 residues. The chain's CDR3 is CASSLDGNEQFF. CDR3 DNA sequence: TGTGCCAGCAGCTTGGACGGCAATGAGCAGTTCTTC.

This clone was recorded at least ten times. The chain combines TRBV29-1 with TRBJ1-1; D remains ambiguous. CDR3 length: 12 amino acids. In germline, CDR1 is SQVTM, CDR2 ANQGSEA. Trimming took off 5 bases at V and 1 base at J, with 8 bases between the two ends. CDR3 residues: CSVLVGNTEAFF. The DNA of the CDR3 is TGCAGCGTTCTTGTCGGGAACACTGAAGCTTTCTTT.

The J gene is TRBJ1-5, the V gene TRBV6-5, with no clear D. The CDR3 spans 14 residues. Trimming took off 5 bases at V and 3 bases at J, with 11 bases between the two ends. The germline gives CDR1 MNHEY, CDR2 SVGAGI. The CDR3 loop reads CASSPRGNNQPQHF. The CDR3 DNA reads as TGTGCCAGCAGTCCCCGCGGAAACAATCAGCCCCAGCATTTT.

The chain couples TRBV11-2 to TRBJ2-7, with 7 bases aligning to TRBD1. V gave up 7 bases and J gave up 3 bases; unmatched junction bases: 9. CDR3 length: 14 amino acids. Germline loops: CDR1 SGHAT, CDR2 FQNNGV. The chain's CDR3 is CASTYPGGRYEQYF. The CDR3 region has the DNA TGTGCCAGCACCTACCCAGGGGGTCGCTACGAGCAGTACTTC.

This clone was detected ten times or more. The chain joins TRBV6-5 to TRBJ2-7; 9 bases align to TRBD2. The CDR3 sequence is 14 residues long. Germline CDR1 MNHEY, CDR2 SVGAGI. With V trimmed by 0 bases and J by 4 bases, 1 base remained unmatched. CDR3 DNA: TGTGCCAGCAGTTACTCTAGCGGGAGTTACGAGCAGTACTTC. The encoded protein is CASSYSSGSYEQYF.

The V gene is TRBV19, the J gene TRBJ1-5; D gene ambiguous. This CDR3 has 15 amino acids. Trimming took 3 bases from V and 7 from J, leaving 16 bases between them. CDR1 and CDR2 (germline): LNHDA, SQIVND (reference sequence). In nucleotides, the CDR3 is TGTGCCAGTAGTATCGGGGTGGCATCTCGGCAGCCCCAGCATTTT. Its protein product is CASSIGVASRQPQHF.

This clone occurred a few times. The chain joins TRBV11-3 to TRBJ2-3; tentative D call: TRBD1 (5 bases). The CDR3 runs 15 residues. CDR1 is SGHNT and CDR2 is YENEEA in the germline V gene. Trimming pared 4 bases from V and 1 base from J, leaving 12 bases between. CDR3 region: CASSSQGEGTDTQYF. In nucleotides, the CDR3 is TGTGCCAGCAGCTCTCAGGGTGAGGGCACAGATACGCAGTATTTT.

The chain joins TRBV29-1 to TRBJ1-2; 8 bases line up with TRBD1. This CDR3 comprises 12 residues. Losses at the gene ends were 5 bases for V and 8 bases for J; bases not matched to a gene: 7. The germline V gene has CDR1 SQVTM and CDR2 ANQGSEA. Written as DNA, the CDR3 is TGCAGCGTTTCGGACAGGGCTGGAGGCTACACCTTC. It is translated as CSVSDRAGGYTF.